The 13 T cell receptor beta chains presented below share a single source sample, sequenced in a study of blood T cell repertoires in COVID-19. Measured with immunoSEQ multiplex PCR; TCRdb has only the in-frame clones, and not every one. Of 250,000 or so clones listed, approximately 90% are singletons. The sequencing sample was made of PBMCs or T cells enriched from blood (not recorded which). The receptors were gathered from a woman aged 25-40 years with acute COVID-19.

J is TRBJ2-1 and V is TRBV11-3, with TRBD2 matching over 7 bases. Germline values: CDR1 SGHNT, CDR2 YENEEA. This CDR3 comprises 14 residues. V lost 5 bases and J lost 4; bases outside the gene matches: 5. The CDR3 region has the DNA TGTGCCAGCAGCCCCTGGCGGGGGTACAATGAGCAGTTCTTC. Protein: CASSPWRGYNEQFF.

This clone has a single count. The rearrangement joins TRBV18 to TRBJ1-5; the D is unclear. Trimming shortened V by 3 bases and J by 0 bases, and 15 bases separated the two germline ends. The CDR3 has 17 residues. Germline loops: CDR1 KGHSH, CDR2 LQKENI. This CDR3 reads CASSPQVVFGSNQPQHF. The CDR3 nucleotides are TGTGCCAGCTCACCGCAGGTTGTGTTCGGTAGCAATCAGCCCCAGCATTTT.

This clone appeared a few times. V and J are TRBV5-6 and TRBJ2-7, with 10 bases lining up with TRBD1. This CDR3 region has 14 residues. After removal of 4 bases from V and 2 bases from J, the junction contained 3 bases not matched to a gene. Germline V gene data show CDR1 as SGHDT and CDR2 as YYEEEE. CDR3 in amino acids: CASSAGQGAYEQYF. The CDR3 bases are TGTGCCAGCAGCGCCGGACAGGGGGCCTACGAGCAGTACTTC.

The chain combines TRBV28 with TRBJ1-5, with 8 bases that match TRBD1. This CDR3 is 17 amino acids long. J gave up 2 bases and V 2 bases, and 8 bases lay outside the gene matches. CDR1 MDHEN and CDR2 SYDVKM come from the germline V gene. DNA of the CDR3: TGTGCCAGCAGTTTACGATACCAGGGGGCTGGCAATCAGCCCCAGCATTTT. Encoded protein: CASSLRYQGAGNQPQHF.

The chain carries TRBV3-1 (or the pseudogene TRBV3-2) and TRBJ2-1, with D perhaps TRBD1 (7 bases). CDR3 length: 15 amino acids. Trimming shortened V by 3 bases and J by 0 bases, and 9 bases separated the two germline ends. CDR1 is LGHDT, CDR2 YNNKEL, per germline (reference sequence). The DNA of the CDR3 is TGTGCCAGCAGCCAGCAGGGGGGCTCCTACAATGAGCAGTTCTTC. Translating it yields CASSQQGGSYNEQFF.

This chain links TRBV5-4 with TRBJ2-7; the match to TRBD1 covers 9 bases. Germline V gene sequence: CDR1 SGHNT, CDR2 YYREEE (reference sequence). V lost 2 bases, J lost 6 bases, and 6 bases stayed unmatched. The CDR3 totals 14 residues. CDR3 residues: CASSFPGTGSEQYF. CDR3 coding DNA: TGTGCCAGCAGCTTTCCCGGGACAGGGTCCGAGCAGTACTTC.

The V call is TRBV7-2, the J call TRBJ2-7; the match to TRBD2 covers 9 bases. The CDR3 runs 15 residues. V dropped 6 bases and J dropped 2; count of bases not matched to a gene: 8. Germline CDR1 is SGHTA and CDR2 is FQGNSA. CDR3 in amino acids: CASRGLAVPPYEQYF. CDR3 DNA: TGTGCCAGCAGGGGACTAGCTGTACCCCCCTACGAGCAGTACTTC.

V is TRBV29-1 and J is TRBJ2-3; 11 bases match TRBD2. The junction had 7 bases not matched to a gene; V was cut back by 6 bases and J by 2 bases. Per germline, CDR1 SQVTM and CDR2 ANQGSEA. This CDR3 contains 15 residues. DNA for the CDR3: TGCAGCGTCGATAGGACTAGCGGGCCCACAGATACGCAGTATTTT. Residues: CSVDRTSGPTDTQYF.

J is TRBJ2-5 and V is TRBV7-9, with TRBD2 matching over 8 bases. Germline V gene lookup returns CDR1 SEHNR and CDR2 FQNEAQ (reference sequence). This CDR3 has 14 amino acids. V trimming: 5 bases; J trimming: 5 bases; junction bases outside the gene matches: 7. The CDR3 protein is CASSMTSVYETQYF. For the CDR3, the DNA is TGTGCCAGCAGCATGACTAGCGTTTACGAGACCCAGTACTTC.

This sequence joins TRBV7-2 and TRBJ2-7; TRBD2 agrees at 7 bases. Per the germline V gene, CDR1 is SGHTA and CDR2 is FQGNSA. The CDR3 runs 13 residues. The V gene end was trimmed by 4 bases and the J gene end by 7 bases; junction bases not matched to a gene: 7. The DNA of the CDR3 is TGTGCCAGCAGCTCGGCGGGAGTGGGGGAGCAGTACTTC. Translated, it gives CASSSAGVGEQYF.

The V and J genes are TRBV5-4 and TRBJ2-3; tentatively, D is TRBD2 (6 bases). The CDR3 contains 15 residues. The germline V and J ends were trimmed by 0 bases and 2 bases, with 10 bases remaining between them. Germline V gives CDR1 SGHNT, CDR2 YYREEE (reference sequence). CDR3 loop: CASSLVRTTTDTQYF. Written as DNA, the CDR3 is TGTGCCAGCAGCTTGGTTCGGACTACCACAGATACGCAGTATTTT.

Of note for this clone: Germline is not matched at one junction end, which may reflect a read error. The V call is TRBV19, the J call TRBJ2-2; tentative D call: TRBD2 (5 bases). The CDR3 is 13 amino acids. Germline V CDR1 and CDR2: LNHDA, SQIVND (reference sequence). The CDR3 DNA is TGTGCCAGACTAGAGTTGAACAACGGGGAGCTGTTTTTT. It codes for CARLELNNGELFF.

This chain connects TRBV2 to TRBJ1-6; TRBD1 matches at 8 bases. The ends lost 6 bases at V and 9 bases at J; junction bases unmatched: 4. Germline V lookup: CDR1 SNHLY, CDR2 FYNNEI. CDR3 length equals 13 residues. The CDR3 protein is CASSRGQGSPLHF. The CDR3 DNA follows: TGTGCCAGCAGCAGGGGGCAGGGTTCACCCCTCCACTTT. Drawing the rest from reference TRBV2 and TRBJ1-6, the complete variable domain is EPEVTQTPSHQVTQMGQEVILRCVPISNHLYFYWYRQILGQKVEFLVSFYNNEISEKSEIFDDQFSVERPDGSNFTLKIRSTKLEDSAMYFCASSRGQGSPLHFGNGTRLTVT.